These T cell receptor beta chains were read from a single sample in a study of blood T cell repertoires in COVID-19. Measured with immunoSEQ multiplex PCR; TCRdb has only the in-frame clones, and not every one. The sample has hundreds of thousands of clones, 80% to 90% seen once. The sample taken for sequencing was PBMCs or T cells enriched from blood (not recorded which). The receptors originated from a woman aged 18-35 years who had recovered from COVID-19. The conserved cysteine and the conserved F or W are not part of the CDR3 here. D genes are given only for firm matches.

J gene | V gene | D gene | CDR3 length | CDR3 protein
TRBJ2-2 | TRBV19 | TRBD1 | 14 | ASIPRGQGWTGELF
TRBJ2-2 | TRBV19 | . | 12 | ASILEEATGELF
TRBJ1-4 | TRBV5-1 | TRBD1 | 14 | ASSPDRFATNEKLF
TRBJ2-7 | TRBV27 | TRBD1 | 13 | ASSPSGQLFYEQY
TRBJ2-2 | TRBV29-1 | . | 10 | SVTGGTGELF
TRBJ2-7 | TRBV28 | . | 9 | ASSRLYEQY
TRBJ2-7 | TRBV19 | TRBD1 | 13 | ASSMFVGGLNEQY
TRBJ1-2 | TRBV27 | TRBD1 | 13 | ASSFWDRIGYGYT
TRBJ1-2 | TRBV6-5 | TRBD1 | 11 | ASSRDRAYGYT
TRBJ1-2 | TRBV3-1/TRBV3-2 | . | 10 | ASSPGTQGYT
TRBJ1-2 | TRBV6-6 | . | 12 | ASSYSEGMNGYT
TRBJ2-4 | TRBV7-6 | . | 12 | ASSPTAGKNIQY
TRBJ1-2 | TRBV5-4 | . | 13 | ASSLRPGGWYGYT
TRBJ1-5 | TRBV28 | . | 11 | ASSVQGPQPQH
TRBJ2-1 | TRBV4-2 | TRBD2 | 16 | ASSHELAGAKKGNEQF
TRBJ2-7 | TRBV28 | . | 11 | ASRGSGTYEQY
TRBJ1-6 | TRBV6-5 | TRBD1 | 13 | ASSYRQGRDSPLH
TRBJ1-2 | TRBV19 | . | 10 | ASSGRGLGYT
TRBJ1-6 | TRBV19 | TRBD1 | 14 | ASSPKAGGGNSPLH
TRBJ2-2 | TRBV6-1 | TRBD2 | 14 | ASSQAGGANTGELF